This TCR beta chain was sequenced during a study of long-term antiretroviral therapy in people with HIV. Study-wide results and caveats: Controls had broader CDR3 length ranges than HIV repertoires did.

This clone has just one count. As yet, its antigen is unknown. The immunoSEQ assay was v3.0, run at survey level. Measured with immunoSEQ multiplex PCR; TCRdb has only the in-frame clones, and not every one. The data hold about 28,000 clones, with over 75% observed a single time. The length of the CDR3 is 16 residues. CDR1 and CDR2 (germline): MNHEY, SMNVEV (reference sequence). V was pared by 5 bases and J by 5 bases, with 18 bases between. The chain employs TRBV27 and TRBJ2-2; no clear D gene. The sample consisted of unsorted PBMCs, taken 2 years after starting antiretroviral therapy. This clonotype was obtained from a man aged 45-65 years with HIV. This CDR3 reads CASSPLWLGPTGELFF. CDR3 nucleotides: TGTGCCAGCAGTCCCTTATGGCTGGGTCCAACCGGGGAGCTGTTTTTT.